This TCR beta chain was observed in a study of sequential checkpoint blockade in melanoma. Findings and caveats of the study: Patients with week-13 increases in T-cell fraction and clonality benefited about 30 times more often.

Treatment of the sample: randomized to nivolumab then ipilimumab (arm A) or the reverse (arm B). Per the germline V gene, CDR1 is SGHNT and CDR2 is YENEEA. Between the trimmed V and J ends, which lost 3 bases and 4 bases, there was a span of 15 bases. The CDR3 loop spans 15 amino acids. This clone was found a few times. Its matching antigen is unknown. Clones were read by immunoSEQ multiplex PCR, and TCRdb kept only the in-frame ones, dropping some. There are around 900 clones in the sample; around 25% occur only once, and around 15% lies in the top ten. The chain employs TRBV11-3 and TRBJ1-1; a weak D match, TRBD1 (6 bases). Sample: tumor tissue (inferred from file names), taken from a patient given nivolumab and ipilimumab in sequence. The receptor was isolated from a human donor with melanoma. CDR3 DNA sequence: TGTGCCAGCAGCTTTTCCTCGGGGGGCATCACTGAAGCTTTCTTT. Translating it yields CASSFSSGGITEAFF.